The TCR beta chain described here comes from a study of blood T cell repertoires in COVID-19. CDR1 is SGDLS, CDR2 YYNGEE, per germline. J lost 4 bases, V lost 4 bases, and 6 bases had no gene match. The CDR3 loop spans 14 amino acids. The authors' processing: Estimates of nucleated cell counts were drawn from the amplification of reference gene primers. Some clones are missing from TCRdb's copy, which holds only in-frame ones; the method was immunoSEQ multiplex PCR. That table furnishes V, J and clone size, whereas the DNA furnished D and trimming. The data contain 200,000 to 250,000 clones, around 87% of them singletons.

The TCR sequence derives from a woman aged 25 to 45 who had recovered from COVID-19. V and J are TRBV9 and TRBJ1-2; 8 bases are a match to TRBD1. Sequencing was done on a sample of peripheral blood. CDR3 coding DNA: TGTGCCAGCAGCTCCGCGGACAGGGTCTATGGCTACACCTTC. This sequence encodes CASSSADRVYGYTF.